This passage covers 8 T cell receptor beta chains from one sample sequenced in a study of T cell responses to AZD1222 COVID-19 vaccine. Produced via immunoSEQ multiplex PCR; TCRdb's table is partial and in-frame only. The table lists roughly 100,000 clones, 92% of them singletons. The sample was peripheral blood, taken on day 0 of AZD1222 vaccination. The receptors stem from an adult in good health.

The chain carries TRBV5-6 and TRBJ2-2; 8 bases line up with TRBD1. V was pared by 4 bases and J by 8 bases, with 4 bases of the junction left unmatched. Germline CDR1 SGHDT, CDR2 YYEEEE. The CDR3 length is 13 residues. The CDR3 loop is CASSRTGRGELFF. In nucleotides, the CDR3 is TGTGCCAGCAGCCGGACAGGGCGAGGGGAGCTGTTTTTT.

V is TRBV30 and J is TRBJ1-5, with 7 bases aligning to TRBD1. Trimming cost V 3 bases and J 4 bases; bases outside gene matches: 3. Germline CDR1 is GTSNPN and CDR2 is SVGIG (reference sequence). The CDR3 is 13 residues long. DNA of the CDR3: TGTGCCTGGAGCGGGACAGAAAATCAGCCCCAGCATTTT. Translation: CAWSGTENQPQHF.

The CDR3 here is CASSYSSGPKPQHF. CDR3 nucleotides: TGTGCCAGCAGTTACTCGAGTGGGCCGAAGCCCCAGCATTTT. The chain recombines TRBV6-2 or TRBV6-3 with TRBJ1-5; D not resolved. The germline CDR1 and CDR2 sequences are MNHEY and SVGEGT. V shed 0 bases and J shed 8 bases, with 11 bases lying between them. The CDR3 loop spans 14 amino acids.

J is TRBJ1-5 and V is TRBV19; perhaps TRBD1 as D (6 bases). Trimming pared 2 bases from V and 3 bases from J, leaving 8 bases between. CDR3 size: 14 residues. The germline V gene has CDR1 LNHDA and CDR2 SQIVND (reference sequence). This chain's CDR3 is CASSITGLNQPQHF. CDR3 nucleotides: TGTGCCAGTAGTATAACAGGGCTCAATCAGCCCCAGCATTTT.

The chain employs TRBV25-1 and TRBJ1-2, with 8 bases that match TRBD1. V was pared by 3 bases and J by 7 bases, with 7 bases of the junction left unmatched. CDR1 is MGHDK, CDR2 SYGVNS, per germline. CDR3 length: 14 amino acids. The CDR3 region has the DNA TGTGCCAGCAGTGATGGCAGGGGGCGGAGTGGCTACACCTTC. It translates to CASSDGRGRSGYTF.

The rearrangement links TRBV11-3 to TRBJ2-3, with 7 bases fitting TRBD2. The CDR3 extends over 12 amino acids. From germline, CDR1 is SGHNT and CDR2 YENEEA. V was clipped by 5 bases and J by 10 bases; unmatched bases: 6. DNA of the CDR3: TGTGCCAGCAGCGGACGGACTAGAGCGCAGTATTTT. Its protein is CASSGRTRAQYF.

V is TRBV6-2 or TRBV6-3 and J is TRBJ1-1; D is ambiguous. V gave up 0 bases and J gave up 0 bases, with 5 bases separating them. From germline, CDR1 is MNHEY and CDR2 SVGEGT. This CDR3 spans 14 amino acids. CDR3: CASSYSSVNTEAFF. The CDR3 nucleotides read TGTGCCAGCAGTTACTCAAGCGTGAACACTGAAGCTTTCTTT.

V usage is TRBV28 and J usage is TRBJ1-1; D is ambiguous. CDR3 length: 13 amino acids. V was shortened by 3 bases and J by 1 base, with 6 bases between the two germline ends. Germline V gene data show CDR1 as MDHEN and CDR2 as SYDVKM. The CDR3, as DNA: TGTGCCAGCAGTTTTAACAGGAACACTGAAGCTTTCTTT. Its protein product is CASSFNRNTEAFF.